This entry lists 22 T cell receptor beta chains sequenced from one sample in a study of PD-1 blockade in classical Hodgkin lymphoma. Every patient was affected by relapse after autologous stem cell transplantation, while exposure to brentuximab vedotin was not uniform. Assay used: immunoSEQ multiplex PCR; TCRdb lists only in-frame clones, some missing. Among about 110,000 clones listed, 89% were seen once. The sequencing here drew on peripheral blood mononuclear cells (PBMCs), taken before the second cycle of nivolumab. The receptors stem from a human donor with classical Hodgkin lymphoma.

The CDR3 loop reads CASTLTSGSHEQYF. The CDR3 bases are TGTGCCAGCACCTTGACTAGCGGGAGCCACGAGCAGTACTTC. The rearrangement joins TRBV6-5 to TRBJ2-7; 12 bases align to TRBD2. The germline CDR1 and CDR2 sequences are MNHEY and SVGAGI. This CDR3 has 14 residues. With 7 bases clipped from V and 5 bases from J, the junction kept 6 bases outside the gene matches.

The chain has TRBV18 and TRBJ2-7, with D uncertain. Germline lookup yields CDR1 KGHSH and CDR2 LQKENI. CDR3 size: 18 residues. Between the trimmed V and J ends, which lost 0 bases and 4 bases, there was a span of 22 bases. CDR3 sequence: CASSPPIGTAPNLYEQYF. In DNA, the CDR3 is TGTGCCAGCTCACCACCTATCGGTACCGCTCCCAATCTATACGAGCAGTACTTC. Using reference TRBV18 and TRBJ2-7 for the parts outside the CDR3, the full variable domain is NAGVMQNPRHLVRRRGQEARLRCSPMKGHSHVYWYRQLPEEGLKFMVYLQKENIIDESGMPKERFSAEFPKEGPSILRIQQVVRGDSAAYFCASSPPIGTAPNLYEQYFGPGTRLTVT.

In this sample, this clone turned up a few times. CDR3 sequence: CASSIGDSRSQYF. The CDR3, as DNA: TGTGCCAGTAGTATAGGGGACTCCAGATCGCAGTATTTT. The chain has TRBV19 and TRBJ2-3, with TRBD2 as a possible D gene (6 bases). The germline gives CDR1 LNHDA, CDR2 SQIVND (reference sequence). The CDR3 totals 13 residues. Between the trimmed V and J ends, which lost 1 base and 10 bases, there was a span of 12 bases.

The rearrangement uses TRBV6-5 and TRBJ2-5; possible D gene TRBD1, 7 bases. V gave up 5 bases and J gave up 5 bases, with 15 bases separating them. Germline-derived CDR1 and CDR2 are MNHEY and SVGAGI. This CDR3 spans 14 amino acids. This CDR3 reads CASSVRQGGETQYF. The CDR3 coding sequence is TGTGCCAGCAGTGTCCGACAGGGAGGCGAGACCCAGTACTTC.

The chain joins TRBV25-1 to TRBJ2-7; 7 positions match TRBD2. V trimming: 4 bases; J trimming: 1 base; junction bases outside the gene matches: 4. Germline V gene sequence: CDR1 MGHDK, CDR2 SYGVNS. The CDR3 consists of 14 residues. This CDR3 reads CASSVERGSYEQYF. The CDR3 DNA reads as TGTGCCAGCAGTGTCGAGCGGGGTTCCTACGAGCAGTACTTC.

CDR3 DNA sequence: TGTGCCAGCAGCTTAGCGGGGGCAGGGAATCCCGGGGAGCTGTTTTTT. Translating gives CASSLAGAGNPGELFF. This chain uses TRBV7-2 with TRBJ2-2; the D gene is possibly TRBD1 (6 bases). Between the trimmed V and J ends, which lost 0 bases and 6 bases, there was a span of 14 bases. CDR1 SGHTA and CDR2 FQGNSA come from the germline V gene. The CDR3 length is 16 residues.

The chain combines TRBV27 with TRBJ2-1; D may correspond to TRBD1 or TRBD2 (5 bases each). CDR1 and CDR2 (germline): MNHEY, SMNVEV (reference sequence). Trimming removed 3 bases from V and 0 bases from J, with 9 bases in between. This CDR3 spans 15 amino acids. This CDR3 is CASSFEGPSYNEQFF. Here the CDR3 DNA reads TGTGCCAGCAGTTTCGAGGGGCCCTCCTACAATGAGCAGTTCTTC.

This clone occurred many times. The chain has TRBV30 and TRBJ1-3; D unresolved. The CDR3 runs 14 residues. From germline, CDR1 is GTSNPN and CDR2 SVGIG (reference sequence). V was pared by 5 bases and J by 4 bases, with 15 bases between. The CDR3 DNA follows: TGTGCCTGGGGAACAGCGTTTTTCGGAAACACCATATATTTT. Encoded protein: CAWGTAFFGNTIYF.

Note on this clone: Its ends do not fully match the called genes, so a read error is possible. The J gene is TRBJ1-1, the V gene TRBV20-1, with D possibly TRBD1 on 6 matching bases. The CDR3 covers 11 residues. In germline, CDR1 is DFQATT, CDR2 SNEGSKA (reference sequence). CDR3 residues: CSARDRAGASF. CDR3 bases: TGCAGTGCTAGAGACCGCGCGGGGGCCAGTTTT.

This chain connects TRBV7-2 to TRBJ2-7; D perhaps matches TRBD2 (5 bases). There are 13 residues in the CDR3. CDR1 is SGHTA and CDR2 is FQGNSA in the germline V gene. Trimming stripped 5 bases from V and 3 bases from J, with 11 bases between. For the CDR3, the DNA is TGTGCCAGCAGCCGGACTGCCCACTACGAGCAGTACTTC. It encodes CASSRTAHYEQYF.

This clone was seen a few times. This chain links TRBV2 with TRBJ2-1; D gene uncertain. Trimming shortened V by 2 bases and J by 0 bases, and 8 bases separated the two germline ends. The CDR3 runs 15 residues. In germline, CDR1 is SNHLY, CDR2 FYNNEI. This chain's CDR3 is CASSEQSSSYNEQFF. The CDR3 DNA sequence: TGTGCCAGCAGTGAACAATCGAGCTCCTACAATGAGCAGTTCTTC.

The CDR3 reads CASSLVYGIAKNIQYF. The DNA for the CDR3 is TGTGCCAGCAGCTTAGTGTATGGAATAGCCAAAAACATTCAGTACTTC. This chain links TRBV7-9 with TRBJ2-4; D gene unclear. Germline V lookup: CDR1 SEHNR, CDR2 FQNEAQ (reference sequence). Trimming took off 1 base at V and 0 bases at J, with 10 bases between the two ends. This CDR3 is 16 amino acids long.

The rearrangement joins TRBV18 to TRBJ1-1; no clear D gene. Per the germline V gene, CDR1 is KGHSH and CDR2 is LQKENI. The ends were cut back, 1 base at V and 0 bases at J, with 3 bases in the middle. The CDR3 totals 13 residues. The CDR3 loop is CASSPLVNTEAFF. The CDR3, as DNA: TGTGCCAGCTCACCACTGGTGAACACTGAAGCTTTCTTT.

V gene TRBV4-1 combines with J gene TRBJ1-4; D might be TRBD1 (6 bases). The germline V gene encodes CDR1 MGHRA and CDR2 YSYEKL. The length of the CDR3 is 15 residues. V was clipped by 4 bases and J by 5 bases, with 14 bases between them. CDR3 in amino acids: CASSPSRTANEKLFF. CDR3 sequence (DNA): TGCGCCAGCAGCCCGTCGAGGACAGCAAATGAAAAACTGTTTTTT.

The V gene is TRBV5-1, the J gene TRBJ1-1; D might be TRBD1 (6 bases). From germline, CDR1 is SGHRS and CDR2 YFSETQ. The CDR3 loop spans 15 amino acids. Trimming left V 4 bases short and J 3 bases short, with 16 bases between. The CDR3 protein is CASSPAGGADTEAFF. The CDR3 coding sequence is TGCGCCAGCAGCCCGGCGGGGGGGGCGGACACTGAAGCTTTCTTT.

The gene calls are TRBV5-1 and TRBJ2-3; D could derive from TRBD1 or TRBD2 (5 bases each). The CDR3 contains 17 residues. Per the germline V gene, CDR1 is SGHRS and CDR2 is YFSETQ. V dropped 4 bases and J dropped 5 bases, with 23 bases sitting between them. This CDR3 reads CASSPEILSRGQDTQYF. CDR3 bases: TGCGCCAGCAGCCCGGAAATCTTGTCGAGGGGCCAAGATACGCAGTATTTT.

This sequence joins TRBV7-9 and TRBJ2-1; the D gene is possibly TRBD2 (5 bases). The CDR3 runs 15 residues. The V end lost 5 bases, the J end lost 6 bases, and 17 bases lay between the germline ends. Germline CDR1 SEHNR, CDR2 FQNEAQ (reference sequence). CDR3 bases: TGTGCCAGCAGCCTGAGACTACTAACAACCAATGAGCAGTTCTTC. Translating it yields CASSLRLLTTNEQFF.

V gene TRBV28 combines with J gene TRBJ2-3, with 11 bases matching TRBD1. The CDR3 runs to 15 residues. Germline CDR1 MDHEN, CDR2 SYDVKM. V lost 4 bases, J lost 4 bases, and 4 bases stayed unmatched. CDR3 DNA: TGTGCCAGCAGTTGGCGGGACAGGGGGTCAGATACGCAGTATTTT. Translated: CASSWRDRGSDTQYF. The variable domain in full, with the rest retrieved from reference TRBV28 and TRBJ2-3, is DVKVTQSSRYLVKRTGEKVFLECVQDMDHENMFWYRQDPGLGLRLIYFSYDVKMKEKGDIPEGYSVSREKKERFSLILESASTNQTSMYLCASSWRDRGSDTQYFGPGTRLTVL.

The genes are TRBV27 and TRBJ2-7; TRBD2 matches at 10 bases. Germline-derived CDR1 and CDR2 are MNHEY and SMNVEV (reference sequence). The J segment lost 6 bases and the V segment lost 0 bases, leaving 11 bases of the junction unmatched. The CDR3 covers 17 residues. This CDR3 is CASSLSGLVAGGSEQYF. CDR3 DNA sequence: TGTGCCAGCAGTTTATCCGGGCTTGTAGCGGGAGGTTCCGAGCAGTACTTC.

The V call is TRBV6-1, the J call TRBJ1-2; D gene ambiguous. The germline V gene has CDR1 MNHNS and CDR2 SASEGT. The CDR3 runs to 13 residues. V lost 5 bases and J 3 bases, leaving 10 bases between the germline ends. The CDR3 protein is CASSWSAYYGYTF. The CDR3 DNA is TGTGCCAGCAGTTGGAGCGCCTACTATGGCTACACCTTC.

The rearrangement joins TRBV27 to TRBJ2-2; TRBD2 is a possible D gene (5 bases). CDR1 is MNHEY, CDR2 SMNVEV, per germline (reference sequence). V gave up 6 bases and J gave up 5 bases, with 13 bases separating them. CDR3 length: 14 amino acids. The CDR3 reads CASSPTPGTGELFF. The CDR3 DNA is TGTGCCAGCAGCCCAACCCCGGGGACCGGGGAGCTGTTTTTT.

The DNA of the CDR3 is TGTGCCAGCAGCTTAGAAGGACTCCCAAACAATGAGCAGTTCTTC. It is translated as CASSLEGLPNNEQFF. The genes are TRBV7-2 and TRBJ2-1; possibly TRBD2 for D (5 bases). The CDR3 runs to 15 residues. In germline, CDR1 is SGHTA, CDR2 FQGNSA. Deletions cut 1 base from V and 5 bases from J, with 12 bases between.